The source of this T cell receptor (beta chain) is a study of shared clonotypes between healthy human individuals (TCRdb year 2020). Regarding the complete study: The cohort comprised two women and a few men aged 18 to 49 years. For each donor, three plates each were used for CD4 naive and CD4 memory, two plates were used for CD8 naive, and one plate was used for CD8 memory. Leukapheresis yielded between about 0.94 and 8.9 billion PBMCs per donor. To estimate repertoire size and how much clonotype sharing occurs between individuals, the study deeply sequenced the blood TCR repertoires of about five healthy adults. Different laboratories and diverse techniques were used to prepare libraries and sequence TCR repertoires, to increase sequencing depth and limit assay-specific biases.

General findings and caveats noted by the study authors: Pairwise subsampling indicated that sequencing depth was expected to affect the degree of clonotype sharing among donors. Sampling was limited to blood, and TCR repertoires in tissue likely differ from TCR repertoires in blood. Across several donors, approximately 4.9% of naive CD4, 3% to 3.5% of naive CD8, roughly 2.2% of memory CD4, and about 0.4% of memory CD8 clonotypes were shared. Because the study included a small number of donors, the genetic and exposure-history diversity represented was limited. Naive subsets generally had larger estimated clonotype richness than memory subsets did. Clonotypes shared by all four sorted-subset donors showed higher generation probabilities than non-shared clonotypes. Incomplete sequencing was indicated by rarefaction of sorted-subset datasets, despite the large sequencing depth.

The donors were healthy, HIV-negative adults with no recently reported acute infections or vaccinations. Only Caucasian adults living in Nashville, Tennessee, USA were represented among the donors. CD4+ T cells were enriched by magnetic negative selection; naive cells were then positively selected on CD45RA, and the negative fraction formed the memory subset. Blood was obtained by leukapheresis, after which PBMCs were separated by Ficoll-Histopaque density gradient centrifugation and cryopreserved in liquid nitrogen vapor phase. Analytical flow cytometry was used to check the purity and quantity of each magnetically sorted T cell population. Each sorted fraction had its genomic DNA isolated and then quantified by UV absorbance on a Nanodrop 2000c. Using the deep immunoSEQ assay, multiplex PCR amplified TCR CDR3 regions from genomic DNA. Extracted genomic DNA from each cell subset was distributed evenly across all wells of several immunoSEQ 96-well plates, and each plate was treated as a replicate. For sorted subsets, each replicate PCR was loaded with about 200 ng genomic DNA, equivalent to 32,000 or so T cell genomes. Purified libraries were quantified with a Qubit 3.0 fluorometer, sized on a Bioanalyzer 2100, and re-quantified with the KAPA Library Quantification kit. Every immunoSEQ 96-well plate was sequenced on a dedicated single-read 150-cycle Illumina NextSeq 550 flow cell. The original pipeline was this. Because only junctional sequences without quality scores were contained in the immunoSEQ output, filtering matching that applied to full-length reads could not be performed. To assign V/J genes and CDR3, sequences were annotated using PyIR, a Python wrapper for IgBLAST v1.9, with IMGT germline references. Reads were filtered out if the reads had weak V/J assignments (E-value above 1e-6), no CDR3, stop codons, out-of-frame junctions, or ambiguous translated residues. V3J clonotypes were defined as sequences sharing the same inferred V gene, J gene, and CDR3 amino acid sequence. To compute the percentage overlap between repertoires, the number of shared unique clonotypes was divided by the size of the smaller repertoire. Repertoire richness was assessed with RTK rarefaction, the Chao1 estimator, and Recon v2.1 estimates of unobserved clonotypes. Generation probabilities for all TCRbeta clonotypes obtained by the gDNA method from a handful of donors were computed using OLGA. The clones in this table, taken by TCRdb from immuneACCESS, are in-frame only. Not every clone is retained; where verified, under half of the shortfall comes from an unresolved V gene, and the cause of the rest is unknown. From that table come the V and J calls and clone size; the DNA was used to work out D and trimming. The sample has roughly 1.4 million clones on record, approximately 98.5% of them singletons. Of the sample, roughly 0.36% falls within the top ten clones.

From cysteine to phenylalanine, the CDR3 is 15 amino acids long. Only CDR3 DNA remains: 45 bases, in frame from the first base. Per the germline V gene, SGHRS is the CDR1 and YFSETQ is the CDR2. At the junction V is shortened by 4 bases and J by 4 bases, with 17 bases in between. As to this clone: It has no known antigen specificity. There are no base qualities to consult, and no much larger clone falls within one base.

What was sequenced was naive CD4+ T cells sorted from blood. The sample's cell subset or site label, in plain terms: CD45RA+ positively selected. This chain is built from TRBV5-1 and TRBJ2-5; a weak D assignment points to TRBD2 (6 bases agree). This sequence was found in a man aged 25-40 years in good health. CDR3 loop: CASSPGDRLGETQYF. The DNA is TGCGCCAGCAGCCCGGGGGACCGCCTGGGAGAGACCCAGTACTTC.